Detailed here is one T cell receptor (beta chain). This clonotype was detected only a few times. This receptor's antigen is unknown. No much larger clone is present one base from it, and per-base qualities are unavailable. The germline V gene (reference sequence) yields MNHEY for CDR1 and SMNVEV for CDR2. V loses 5 bases of germline sequence and J loses 8 bases, and the interval between the two ends is 13 bases. The CDR3 has 13 amino acids, counting the end cysteine and phenylalanine. Here the CDR3 DNA is all that survives: 39 bases in frame from base 1. Explained via the paper, the treatment or condition label denotes: allogeneic hematopoietic cell transplantation with graft depleted of TCRalphabeta T cells and CD19 B cells. The transplant recipients were children given TCRalphabeta/CD19-depleted allogeneic hematopoietic cell grafts. Library preparation employed PCR. Sequencing relied on an Illumina HiSeq 2500. Molecular barcoding was employed in the preparation of TCR libraries, with unique molecular identifiers being used to normalize TCRbeta repertoire quantification. The public reads were run again by TCRdb, first through fastp at Q25 and then through MiXCR, and only productive beta chains were kept. Every entry covers one CDR3 protein and lists the most common genes and DNA from its rows. This sample lists just over 950,000 distinct CDR3 sequences; roughly 29% were detected once. The ten largest clonotypes hold about 28% of the sample.

These data come from a study of T-cell reconstitution after alpha-beta-depleted transplantation in children (TCRdb year 2016). Background on the whole study: Using TCR repertoire profiling, the study followed T-cell immune reconstitution in a quantitative way in children after TCRalphabeta/CD19-depleted allogeneic hematopoietic cell transplantation. Study-wide conclusions, independent of this receptor: The frequencies of hyperexpanded clones fell over the following months, and after one year, T-cell counts and TCRbeta diversity were mostly attributed to newly produced T cells. In some patients, high TCRbeta diversity at day 60 was attributed to recipient T cells and intrathymic progenitors that had survived conditioning. The apparently early alphabetaT-cell count recovery about two months after transplant was reportedly dependent on only several hundred rapidly expanded clones derived from non-depleted graft cells.

The specimen comprised PBMCs, mostly from graft donor cells, sampled 360 days after TCRalphabeta/CD19-depleted stem cell transplant. This chain is built from TRBV27 and TRBJ2-1; the D element might be TRBD1 or TRBD2, as each aligns at 6 bases. This clonotype was sampled from a boy under three years old who had a stem cell transplant for SCID, so the T cells may come from the graft donor. The nucleotide sequence reads TGTGCCAGCAGTAATGGGGGGCCATATGAGCAGTTCTTC. Translated, this gives CASSNGGPYEQFF.